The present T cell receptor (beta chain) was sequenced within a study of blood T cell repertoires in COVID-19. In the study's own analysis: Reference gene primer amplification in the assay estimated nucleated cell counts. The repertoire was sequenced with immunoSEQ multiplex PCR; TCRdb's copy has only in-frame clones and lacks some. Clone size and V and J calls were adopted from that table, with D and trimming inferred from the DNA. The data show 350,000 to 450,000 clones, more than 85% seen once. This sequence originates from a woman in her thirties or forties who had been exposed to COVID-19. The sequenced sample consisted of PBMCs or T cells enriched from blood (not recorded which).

CDR3 sequence (DNA): TGTGCTAGTGGTCCGGGGGGCCAAGAGACCCAGTACTTC. This encodes CASGPGGQETQYF. J is TRBJ2-5 and V is TRBV12-5, with 7 nucleotides matching TRBD2. V gave up 5 bases and J gave up 1 base; unmatched junction bases: 1. The V gene's germline CDR1 is LGHNT and CDR2 FRNRAP. The CDR3 extends over 13 amino acids.